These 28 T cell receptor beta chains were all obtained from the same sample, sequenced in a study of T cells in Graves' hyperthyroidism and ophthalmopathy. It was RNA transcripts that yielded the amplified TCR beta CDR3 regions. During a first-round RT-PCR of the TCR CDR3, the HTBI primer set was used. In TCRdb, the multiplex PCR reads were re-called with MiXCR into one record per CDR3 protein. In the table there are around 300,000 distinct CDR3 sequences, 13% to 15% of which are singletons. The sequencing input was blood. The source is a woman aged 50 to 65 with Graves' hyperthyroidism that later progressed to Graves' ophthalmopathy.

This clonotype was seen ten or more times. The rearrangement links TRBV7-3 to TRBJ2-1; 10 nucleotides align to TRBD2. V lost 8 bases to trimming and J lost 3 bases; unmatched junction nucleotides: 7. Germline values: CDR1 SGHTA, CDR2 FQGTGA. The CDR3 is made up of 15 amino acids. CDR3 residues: CASSPLAGDYNEQFF. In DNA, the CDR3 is TGTGCCAGCTCACCCCTAGCGGGAGACTACAATGAGCAGTTCTTC.

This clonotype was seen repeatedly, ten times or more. CDR3 loop: CASRIVQGDEQFF. DNA for the CDR3: TGTGCCAGCAGGATAGTACAGGGGGATGAGCAGTTCTTC. This rearrangement joins TRBV2 to TRBJ2-1; 8 nucleotides match TRBD1. The CDR3 consists of 13 residues. The ends lost 6 bases at V and 8 bases at J; junction bases unmatched: 6. Germline V gene sequence: CDR1 SNHLY, CDR2 FYNNEI.

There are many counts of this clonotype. The CDR3 spells CSAPDTPNQPQHF. The CDR3, as DNA: TGCAGTGCTCCGGACACCCCAAATCAGCCCCAGCATTTT. The rearrangement uses TRBV20-1 and TRBJ1-5; the D gene is possibly TRBD1 (5 bases). The CDR3 totals 13 residues. V lost 5 bases to trimming and J lost 4 bases, with 12 bases between them. Germline loops: CDR1 DFQATT, CDR2 SNEGSKA (reference sequence).

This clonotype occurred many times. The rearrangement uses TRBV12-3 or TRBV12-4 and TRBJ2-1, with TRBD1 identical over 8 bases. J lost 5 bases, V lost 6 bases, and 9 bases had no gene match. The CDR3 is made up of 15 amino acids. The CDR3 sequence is CASSHLDRDNNEQFF. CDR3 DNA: TGTGCCAGCAGCCACTTGGACAGGGATAACAATGAGCAGTTCTTC.

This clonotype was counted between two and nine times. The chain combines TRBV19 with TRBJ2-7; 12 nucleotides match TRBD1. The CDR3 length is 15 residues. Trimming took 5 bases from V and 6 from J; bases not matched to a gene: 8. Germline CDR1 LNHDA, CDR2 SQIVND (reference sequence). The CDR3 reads CASSVSGQGAIEQYF. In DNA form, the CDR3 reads TGTGCCAGTAGTGTCTCGGGACAGGGGGCGATCGAGCAGTACTTC.

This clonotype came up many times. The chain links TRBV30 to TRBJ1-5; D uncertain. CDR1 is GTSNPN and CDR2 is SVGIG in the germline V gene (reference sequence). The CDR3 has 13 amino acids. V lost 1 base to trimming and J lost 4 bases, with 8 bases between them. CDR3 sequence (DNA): TGTGCCTGGAGTGGGAGTTGGAATCAGCCCCAGCATTTT. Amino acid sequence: CAWSGSWNQPQHF.

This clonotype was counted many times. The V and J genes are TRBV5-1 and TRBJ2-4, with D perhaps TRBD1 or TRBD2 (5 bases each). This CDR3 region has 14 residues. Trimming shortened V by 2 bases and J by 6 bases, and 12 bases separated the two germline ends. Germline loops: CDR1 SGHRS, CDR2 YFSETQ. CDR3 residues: CASSLPGLGNIQYF. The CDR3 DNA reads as TGCGCCAGCAGCTTACCGGGGCTGGGAAACATTCAGTACTTC.

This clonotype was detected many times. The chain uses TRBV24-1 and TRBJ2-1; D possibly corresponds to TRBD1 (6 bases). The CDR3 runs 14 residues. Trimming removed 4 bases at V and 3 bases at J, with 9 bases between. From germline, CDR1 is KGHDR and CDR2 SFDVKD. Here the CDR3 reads CATSDTQGYNEQFF. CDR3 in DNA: TGTGCCACCAGTGACACACAGGGCTACAATGAGCAGTTCTTC.

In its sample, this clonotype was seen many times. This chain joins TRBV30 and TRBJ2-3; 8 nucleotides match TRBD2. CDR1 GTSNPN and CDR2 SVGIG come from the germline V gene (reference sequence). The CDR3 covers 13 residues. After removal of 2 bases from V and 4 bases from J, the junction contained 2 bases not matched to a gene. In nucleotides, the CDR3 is TGTGCCTGGAGTTCGGGGGGGTCAGATACGCAGTATTTT. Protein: CAWSSGGSDTQYF. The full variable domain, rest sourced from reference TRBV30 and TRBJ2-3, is SQTIHQWPATLVQPVGSPLSLECTVEGTSNPNLYWYRQAAGRGLQLLFYSVGIGQISSEVPQNLSASRPQDRQFILSSKKLLLSDSGFYLCAWSSGGSDTQYFGPGTRLTVL.

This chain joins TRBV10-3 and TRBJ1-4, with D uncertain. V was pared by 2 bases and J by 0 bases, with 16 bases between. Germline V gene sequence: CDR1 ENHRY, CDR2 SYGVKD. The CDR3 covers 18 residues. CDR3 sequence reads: CAISEGRTPKTTNEKLFF. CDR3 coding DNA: TGTGCCATCAGTGAGGGCAGAACCCCGAAAACAACTAATGAAAAACTGTTTTTT.

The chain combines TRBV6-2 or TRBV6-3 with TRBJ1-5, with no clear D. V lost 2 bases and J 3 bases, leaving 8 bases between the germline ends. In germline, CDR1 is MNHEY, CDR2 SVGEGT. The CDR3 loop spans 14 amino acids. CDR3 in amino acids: CASSYGPNNQPQHF. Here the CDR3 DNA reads TGTGCCAGCAGTTACGGACCGAACAATCAGCCCCAGCATTTT.

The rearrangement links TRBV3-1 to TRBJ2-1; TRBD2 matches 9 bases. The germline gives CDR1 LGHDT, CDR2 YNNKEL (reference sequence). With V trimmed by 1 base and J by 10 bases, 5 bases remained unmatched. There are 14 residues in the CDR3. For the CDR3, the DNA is TGTGCCAGCAGCCAAGTGGTAGCGGGAGACGAGCAGTTCTTC. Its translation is CASSQVVAGDEQFF.

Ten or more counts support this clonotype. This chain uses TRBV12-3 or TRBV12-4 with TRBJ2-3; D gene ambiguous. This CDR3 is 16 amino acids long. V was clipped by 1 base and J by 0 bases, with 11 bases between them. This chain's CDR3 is CASSLGQLLSTDTQYF. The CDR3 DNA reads TGTGCCAGCAGTTTAGGGCAGCTCCTCAGCACAGATACGCAGTATTTT.

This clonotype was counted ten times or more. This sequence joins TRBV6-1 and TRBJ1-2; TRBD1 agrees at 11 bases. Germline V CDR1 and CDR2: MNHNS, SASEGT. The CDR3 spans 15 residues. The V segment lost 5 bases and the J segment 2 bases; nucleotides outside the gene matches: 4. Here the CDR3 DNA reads TGTGCCAGCAGTTCCAGGACAGGGGGCAACTATGGCTACACCTTC. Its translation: CASSSRTGGNYGYTF.

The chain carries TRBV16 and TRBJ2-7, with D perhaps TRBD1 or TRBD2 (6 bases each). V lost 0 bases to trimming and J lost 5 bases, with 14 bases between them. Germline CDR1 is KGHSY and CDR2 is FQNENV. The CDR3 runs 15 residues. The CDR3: CASSQSKGGLNEQYF. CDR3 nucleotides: TGTGCCAGCAGCCAATCTAAGGGGGGTCTCAACGAGCAGTACTTC.

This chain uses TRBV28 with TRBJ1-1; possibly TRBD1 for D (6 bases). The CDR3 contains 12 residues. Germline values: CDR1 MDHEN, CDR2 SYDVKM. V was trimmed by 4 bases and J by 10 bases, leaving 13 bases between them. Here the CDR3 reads CASSSATGRAFF. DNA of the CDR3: TGTGCCAGCAGTTCGGCGACAGGTAGAGCTTTCTTT.

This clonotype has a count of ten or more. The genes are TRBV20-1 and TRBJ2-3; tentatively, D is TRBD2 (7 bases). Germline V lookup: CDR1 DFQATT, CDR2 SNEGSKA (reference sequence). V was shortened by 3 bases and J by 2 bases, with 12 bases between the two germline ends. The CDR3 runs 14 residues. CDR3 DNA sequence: TGCAGTGCTAGGCGGGGGCTTCTCACAGATACGCAGTATTTT. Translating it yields CSARRGLLTDTQYF.

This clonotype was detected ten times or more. CDR3 region: CASSRSPRDYRTGELFF. The CDR3 DNA sequence: TGCGCCAGCAGCCGAAGCCCTCGGGACTACCGGACCGGGGAGCTGTTTTTT. The rearrangement uses TRBV4-1 and TRBJ2-2; 7 bases are shared with TRBD2. Germline values: CDR1 MGHRA, CDR2 YSYEKL. This CDR3 is built from 17 residues. With V trimmed by 4 bases and J by 5 bases, 13 bases remained unmatched.

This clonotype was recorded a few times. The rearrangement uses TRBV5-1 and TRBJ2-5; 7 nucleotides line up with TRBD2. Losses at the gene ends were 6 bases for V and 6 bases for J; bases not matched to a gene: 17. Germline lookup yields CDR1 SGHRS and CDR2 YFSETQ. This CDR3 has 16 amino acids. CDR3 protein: CASTTTASGNLQTQYF. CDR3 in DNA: TGCGCCAGCACCACGACCGCCAGCGGGAATTTGCAGACCCAGTACTTC.

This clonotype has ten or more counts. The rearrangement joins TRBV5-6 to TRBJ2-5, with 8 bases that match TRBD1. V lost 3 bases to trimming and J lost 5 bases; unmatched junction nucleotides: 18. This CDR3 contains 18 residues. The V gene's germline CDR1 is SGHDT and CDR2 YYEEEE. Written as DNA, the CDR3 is TGTGCCAGCAGCTCCGCGACCGACCGGACAGGGTTTAGGGAGACCCAGTACTTC. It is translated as CASSSATDRTGFRETQYF.

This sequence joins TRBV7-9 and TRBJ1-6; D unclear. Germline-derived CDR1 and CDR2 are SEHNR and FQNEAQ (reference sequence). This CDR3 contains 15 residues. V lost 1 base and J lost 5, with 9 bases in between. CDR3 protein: CASSLGAADNSPLHF. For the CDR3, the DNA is TGTGCCAGCAGCTTAGGAGCGGCAGATAATTCACCCCTCCACTTT.

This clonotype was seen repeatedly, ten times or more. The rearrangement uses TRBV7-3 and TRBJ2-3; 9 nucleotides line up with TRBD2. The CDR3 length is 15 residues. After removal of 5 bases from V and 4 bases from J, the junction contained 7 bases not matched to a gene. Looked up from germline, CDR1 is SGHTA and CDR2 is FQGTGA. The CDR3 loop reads CASSPRTSVADTQYF. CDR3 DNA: TGTGCCAGCAGCCCCCGGACTAGCGTTGCAGATACGCAGTATTTT. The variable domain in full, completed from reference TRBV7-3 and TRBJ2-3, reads GAGVSQTPSNKVTEKGKYVELRCDPISGHTALYWYRQSLGQGPEFLIYFQGTGAADDSGLPNDRFFAVRPEGSVSTLKIQRTERGDSAVYLCASSPRTSVADTQYFGPGTRLTVL.

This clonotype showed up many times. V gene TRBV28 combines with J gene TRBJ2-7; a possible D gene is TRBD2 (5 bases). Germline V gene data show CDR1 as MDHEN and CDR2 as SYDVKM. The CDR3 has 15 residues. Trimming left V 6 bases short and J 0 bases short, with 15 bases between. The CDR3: CASRLGRTASYEQYF. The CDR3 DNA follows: TGTGCCAGCAGACTAGGCCGGACTGCCTCCTACGAGCAGTACTTC. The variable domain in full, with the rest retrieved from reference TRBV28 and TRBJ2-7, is DVKVTQSSRYLVKRTGEKVFLECVQDMDHENMFWYRQDPGLGLRLIYFSYDVKMKEKGDIPEGYSVSREKKERFSLILESASTNQTSMYLCASRLGRTASYEQYFGPGTRLTVT.

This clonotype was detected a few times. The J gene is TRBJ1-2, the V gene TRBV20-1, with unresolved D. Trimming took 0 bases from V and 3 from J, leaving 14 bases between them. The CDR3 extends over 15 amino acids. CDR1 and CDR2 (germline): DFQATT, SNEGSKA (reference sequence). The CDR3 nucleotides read TGCAGTGCTAGAGAGAGCCAGCCCGTTTACTATGGCTACACCTTC. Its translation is CSARESQPVYYGYTF.

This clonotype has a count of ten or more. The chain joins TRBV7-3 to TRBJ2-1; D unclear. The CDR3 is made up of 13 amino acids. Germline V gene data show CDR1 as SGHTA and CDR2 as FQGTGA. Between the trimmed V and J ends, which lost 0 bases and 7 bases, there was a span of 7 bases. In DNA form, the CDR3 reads TGTGCCAGCAGCTTAACAAGGACGAATGAGCAGTTCTTC. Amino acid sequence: CASSLTRTNEQFF.

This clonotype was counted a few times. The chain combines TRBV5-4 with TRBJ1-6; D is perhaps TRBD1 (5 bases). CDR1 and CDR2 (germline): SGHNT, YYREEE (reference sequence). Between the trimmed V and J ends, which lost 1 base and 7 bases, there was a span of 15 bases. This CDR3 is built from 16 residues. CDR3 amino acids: CASSLRPGRGNSPLHF. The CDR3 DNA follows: TGTGCCAGCAGCTTGCGACCGGGACGGGGAAATTCACCCCTCCACTTT.

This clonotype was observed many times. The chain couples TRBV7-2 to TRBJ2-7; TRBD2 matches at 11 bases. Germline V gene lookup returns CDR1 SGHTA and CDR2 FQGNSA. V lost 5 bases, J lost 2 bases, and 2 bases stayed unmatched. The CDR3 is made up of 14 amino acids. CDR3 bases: TGTGCCAGCAGCGTTAGCGGGAGGGCCTACGAGCAGTACTTC. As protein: CASSVSGRAYEQYF.

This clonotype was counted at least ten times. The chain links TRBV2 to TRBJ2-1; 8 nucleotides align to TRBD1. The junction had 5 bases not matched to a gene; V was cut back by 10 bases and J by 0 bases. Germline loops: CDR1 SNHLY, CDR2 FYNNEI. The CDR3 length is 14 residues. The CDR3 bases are TGTGCCACCCTCAGGGGGCCCTCCTACAATGAGCAGTTCTTC. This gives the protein CATLRGPSYNEQFF.